The 21 T cell receptor beta chains given below trace back to one sample, sequenced in a study of CD8 T cells in ankylosing spondylitis. Study outcomes and limitations: There was a TCR beta motif, made of eight highly homologous variants, that appeared characteristic of ankylosing spondylitis blood.

No cognate antigen is known for these TCRs. TCRdb processed the 5' RACE reads anew with MiXCR; each CDR3 protein has one entry. The table shows roughly 670,000 distinct CDR3 sequences, with roughly 19% occurring only once. Sequenced: blood, either unsorted or a sorted T cell fraction (not recorded which). These receptors all stem from a male donor with ankylosing spondylitis.

As DNA, the CDR3 is TGCAGCGTTAGGAGGGCAGGGGCCAATGAGCAGTTCTTC. Residues: CSVRRAGANEQFF. The chain couples TRBV29-1 to TRBJ2-1; perhaps D is TRBD1 or TRBD2 (6 bases each). The germline V gene encodes CDR1 SQVTM and CDR2 ANQGSEA. The CDR3 runs 13 residues. The V gene lost 5 bases and the J gene lost 6 bases, with 14 bases spanning the gap.

This clonotype was detected ten times or more. The gene calls are TRBV29-1 and TRBJ2-2; possibly TRBD1 or TRBD2 for D (5 bases each). In germline, CDR1 is SQVTM, CDR2 ANQGSEA. The CDR3 loop spans 13 amino acids. Trimming left V 3 bases short and J 7 bases short, with 12 bases between. The chain's CDR3 is CSVEAGSSGELFF. The DNA of the CDR3 is TGCAGCGTTGAGGCAGGGAGCAGCGGGGAGCTGTTTTTT.

J is TRBJ2-1 and V is TRBV12-3 or TRBV12-4, with 10 nucleotides matching TRBD2. The CDR3 runs 17 residues. V dropped 2 bases and J dropped 4; count of bases not matched to a gene: 8. The DNA of the CDR3 is TGTGCCAGCAGTTTACTAGTAGGTAGCGGGAGGTACAATGAGCAGTTCTTC. Its protein is CASSLLVGSGRYNEQFF.

The rearrangement joins TRBV20-1 to TRBJ2-7; D uncertain. This CDR3 is built from 15 residues. V was pared by 1 base and J by 0 bases, with 13 bases between. Germline values: CDR1 DFQATT, CDR2 SNEGSKA (reference sequence). In nucleotides, the CDR3 is TGCAGTGCTAGAGGTTTAACAGATTCCTCCTACGAGCAGTACTTC. This sequence encodes CSARGLTDSSYEQYF.

This clonotype was counted at least ten times. This sequence joins TRBV2 and TRBJ2-1; 9 nucleotides line up with TRBD1. The CDR3 consists of 15 residues. Germline assignment: CDR1 SNHLY and CDR2 FYNNEI. V lost 6 bases to trimming and J lost 3 bases; unmatched junction nucleotides: 6. The CDR3 spells CASRPGTGIYNEQFF. Here the CDR3 DNA reads TGTGCCAGCAGGCCCGGGACAGGGATCTACAATGAGCAGTTCTTC.

This clonotype was seen repeatedly, ten times or more. This chain joins TRBV27 and TRBJ2-3, with unresolved D. The V gene's germline CDR1 is MNHEY and CDR2 SMNVEV (reference sequence). The CDR3 spans 12 residues. V lost 10 bases, J lost 4 bases, and 12 bases lay in between. The CDR3 reads CATGSASDTQYF. Written as DNA, the CDR3 is TGTGCCACCGGGTCTGCCTCAGATACGCAGTATTTT.

CDR3 sequence (DNA): TGTGCCAGCAGGGCCACAGAGTACACTGAAGCTTTCTTT. Translating it yields CASRATEYTEAFF. V usage is TRBV2 and J usage is TRBJ1-1; D remains ambiguous. Deletions cut 6 bases from V and 3 bases from J, with 11 bases between. CDR1 is SNHLY and CDR2 is FYNNEI in the germline V gene. The CDR3 is 13 residues long. Combining the CDR3 with reference TRBV2 and TRBJ1-1 gives the whole variable domain EPEVTQTPSHQVTQMGQEVILRCVPISNHLYFYWYRQILGQKVEFLVSFYNNEISEKSEIFDDQFSVERPDGSNFTLKIRSTKLEDSAMYFCASRATEYTEAFFGQGTRLTVV.

This clonotype showed up just a few times. The rearrangement joins TRBV4-2 to TRBJ2-2, with 11 bases fitting TRBD2. Germline V CDR1 and CDR2: LGHNA, YNFKEQ. The CDR3 length is 21 residues. Losses at the gene ends were 3 bases for V and 6 bases for J; bases not matched to a gene: 21. The CDR3 coding sequence is TGTGCCAGCAGCCAGCCGAAAGGGGATTATAGCGGGGGGGCGGATCCCGGGGAGCTGTTTTTT. Encoded protein: CASSQPKGDYSGGADPGELFF.

This clonotype was detected a few times. The chain combines TRBV10-3 with TRBJ1-1; weak D call: TRBD1 (6 bases). V lost 7 bases and J lost 4, with 13 bases in between. CDR1 is ENHRY and CDR2 is SYGVKD in the germline V gene. There are 13 residues in the CDR3. The CDR3: CAIKGGQGTEAFF. The CDR3 DNA reads TGTGCCATCAAGGGGGGGCAGGGCACTGAAGCTTTCTTT.

The chain joins TRBV20-1 to TRBJ1-5; 9 nucleotides line up with TRBD1. Germline values: CDR1 DFQATT, CDR2 SNEGSKA (reference sequence). CDR3 size: 15 residues. V shed 8 bases, J shed 5 bases, and the junction held 13 bases outside the gene matches. CDR3 region: CSLRGGDRVDQPQHF. The CDR3 DNA reads as TGCAGTTTAAGAGGCGGGGACAGGGTCGATCAGCCCCAGCATTTT.

This clonotype was found a few times. The V and J genes are TRBV10-3 and TRBJ2-1, with 12 bases that match TRBD1. V was clipped by 7 bases and J by 7 bases; unmatched bases: 5. Germline V gives CDR1 ENHRY, CDR2 SYGVKD. The CDR3 has 14 amino acids. The CDR3 loop is CAIKGTGGKNEQFF. In DNA form, the CDR3 reads TGTGCCATCAAGGGGACAGGGGGCAAGAATGAGCAGTTCTTC.

The chain links TRBV12-3 or TRBV12-4 to TRBJ2-1, with 9 bases matching TRBD2. V trimming: 7 bases; J trimming: 6 bases; junction bases outside the gene matches: 10. The CDR3 consists of 15 residues. The DNA for the CDR3 is TGTGCCAGCACCCGGAAGGCGGGAGGGTTCAATGAGCAGTTCTTC. This sequence encodes CASTRKAGGFNEQFF.

The chain uses TRBV5-4 and TRBJ2-7; 7 bases fit TRBD2. J gave up 3 bases and V 4 bases, and 10 bases lay outside the gene matches. CDR3 size: 15 residues. Looked up from germline, CDR1 is SGHNT and CDR2 is YYREEE (reference sequence). In DNA, the CDR3 is TGTGCCAGCAGCAGCGGGACGCAAGCCCACTACGAGCAGTACTTC. Translation gives CASSSGTQAHYEQYF.

V gene TRBV9 combines with J gene TRBJ1-4, with D hard to call. V lost 4 bases and J 2 bases, leaving 18 bases between the germline ends. The CDR3 covers 17 residues. CDR1 and CDR2 from the germline V gene are SGDLS and YYNGEE. This CDR3 reads CASSTLGKGATNEKLFF. The CDR3 coding sequence is TGTGCCAGCAGCACCCTGGGGAAGGGCGCGACTAATGAAAAACTGTTTTTT.

This chain links TRBV29-1 with TRBJ2-7; the D is unclear. Germline CDR1 SQVTM, CDR2 ANQGSEA. Trimming pared 5 bases from V and 0 bases from J, leaving 8 bases between. CDR3 length: 12 residues. The CDR3 spells CSVSEYSYEQYF. The CDR3 DNA follows: TGCAGCGTTTCAGAATACTCCTACGAGCAGTACTTC.

The V gene is TRBV7-2, the J gene TRBJ1-2; D may be TRBD1 (5 bases). Trimming removed 4 bases at V and 5 bases at J, with 11 bases between. Germline CDR1 and CDR2: SGHTA and FQGNSA. The CDR3 consists of 13 residues. The DNA for the CDR3 is TGTGCCAGCAGCTCGGACAAAGGGTATGGCTACACCTTC. This sequence encodes CASSSDKGYGYTF.

This clonotype was picked up a small number of times. The gene calls are TRBV21-1 and TRBJ1-3. TRBV21-1 is reported as a pseudogene. This CDR3 spans 13 amino acids. The CDR3 bases are TGTGCCAGCAGCATCCTGATCGGAAACACCATATATTTT. It yields the protein CASSILIGNTIYF.

CDR3 loop: CASSQGISGSGEETQYF. CDR3 sequence (DNA): TGTGCCAGCAGCCAAGGCATAAGCGGTAGCGGAGAAGAGACCCAGTACTTC. This chain links TRBV4-2 with TRBJ2-5, with D possibly being TRBD2 (6 bases). The V gene's germline CDR1 is LGHNA and CDR2 YNFKEQ. Trimming pared 1 base from V and 3 bases from J, leaving 18 bases between. CDR3 length: 17 amino acids.

V is TRBV7-3 and J is TRBJ2-1; D might be TRBD1 or TRBD2, each matching 7 bases. Trimming removed 2 bases at V and 7 bases at J, with 15 bases between. The germline CDR1 and CDR2 sequences are SGHTA and FQGTGA. This CDR3 contains 15 residues. CDR3 DNA: TGTGCCAGCAGCTTAGGGGAGGGGGCGCGGAATGAGCAGTTCTTC. This encodes CASSLGEGARNEQFF.

This clonotype occurred a few times. V gene TRBV6-5 combines with J gene TRBJ2-5, with D possibly TRBD1 on 6 matching bases. Germline V CDR1 and CDR2: MNHEY, SVGAGI. The CDR3 runs 15 residues. The V end lost 0 bases, the J end lost 1 base, and 9 bases lay between the germline ends. CDR3: CASSYSSGVQETQYF. The DNA of the CDR3 is TGTGCCAGCAGTTACTCGTCAGGGGTCCAAGAGACCCAGTACTTC.

This clonotype was seen a handful of times. This chain uses TRBV4-3 with TRBJ1-1; D is uncertain. V was cut by 1 base and J by 5 bases, with 11 bases left in between. The CDR3 has 14 residues. Looked up from germline, CDR1 is LGHNA and CDR2 is YSLEER. The CDR3 loop reads CASSQVPGGTEAFF. CDR3 DNA sequence: TGCGCCAGCAGCCAAGTTCCCGGAGGGACTGAAGCTTTCTTT.